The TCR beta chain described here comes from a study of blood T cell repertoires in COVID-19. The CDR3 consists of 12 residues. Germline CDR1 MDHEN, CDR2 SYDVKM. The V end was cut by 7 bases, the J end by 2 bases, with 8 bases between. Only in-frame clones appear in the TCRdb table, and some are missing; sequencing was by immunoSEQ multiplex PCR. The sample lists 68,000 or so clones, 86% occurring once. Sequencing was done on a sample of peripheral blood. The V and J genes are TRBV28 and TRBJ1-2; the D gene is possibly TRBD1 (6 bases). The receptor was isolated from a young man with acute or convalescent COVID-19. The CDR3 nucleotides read TGTGCCAGCATAGACAGGAACTATGGCTACACCTTC. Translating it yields CASIDRNYGYTF.